Listed here are 20 T cell receptor beta chains from one sample, sequenced in a study of blood T cells in healthy people across ages. Next came a second PCR, run for roughly 7 to 12 cycles, which used a sample-barcoded 5' primer along with a J-beta primer mix. MiXCR was run by TCRdb on the 5' RACE reads, yielding one entry per CDR3 protein. The repertoire holds about 800,000 distinct CDR3 sequences, with roughly 50% as singletons. What was sequenced was blood. Source of these receptors: a young man in good health.

This clonotype showed up just once. The chain's CDR3 is CASSLSTLAGGLRNEQFF. Written as DNA, the CDR3 is TGTGCCAGCAGCTTATCCACTTTAGCGGGCGGACTTAGAAATGAGCAGTTCTTC. The chain has TRBV7-8 and TRBJ2-1, with 7 bases lining up with TRBD2. V dropped 2 bases and J dropped 7; count of bases not matched to a gene: 17. The CDR3 is 18 amino acids. Germline V lookup: CDR1 SGHVS, CDR2 FQNEAQ.

This chain's CDR3 is CASSDGGRDNQPQHF. The DNA for the CDR3 is TGTGCCAGCAGTGATGGGGGGCGGGATAATCAGCCCCAGCATTTT. The chain recombines TRBV25-1 with TRBJ1-5; a weak D match, TRBD1 (6 bases). The CDR3 covers 15 residues. Trimming stripped 3 bases from V and 4 bases from J, with 13 bases between. Germline V gives CDR1 MGHDK, CDR2 SYGVNS.

The chain is built from TRBV5-1 and TRBJ2-7, with 7 bases matching TRBD1. CDR3 length equals 19 residues. With 5 bases clipped from V and 3 bases from J, the junction kept 23 bases outside the gene matches. CDR1 is SGHRS and CDR2 is YFSETQ in the germline V gene. CDR3: CASRVRGGTKNQGNYEQYF. DNA for the CDR3: TGCGCCAGCAGGGTTCGAGGGGGCACAAAAAATCAAGGGAACTACGAGCAGTACTTC.

The chain employs TRBV20-1 and TRBJ2-1; weak D call: TRBD2 (6 bases). CDR1 is DFQATT and CDR2 is SNEGSKA in the germline V gene (reference sequence). This CDR3 has 12 amino acids. The CDR3 DNA sequence: TGCAGCGTCGGGACTTATTACAATGAGCAGTTCTTC. Its protein is CSVGTYYNEQFF.

This clonotype has a count of ten or more. This rearrangement joins TRBV7-2 to TRBJ1-4; 7 nucleotides match TRBD1. CDR1 is SGHTA and CDR2 is FQGNSA in the germline V gene. The CDR3 runs 13 residues. V was pared by 5 bases and J by 8 bases, with 5 bases of the junction left unmatched. The CDR3 region is CASSRQGGEKLFF. CDR3 sequence (DNA): TGTGCCAGCAGCAGGCAGGGGGGGGAAAAACTGTTTTTT.

V and J are TRBV7-9 and TRBJ2-6; the match to TRBD1 covers 8 bases. J gave up 1 base and V 4 bases, and 3 bases lay outside the gene matches. Germline V lookup: CDR1 SEHNR, CDR2 FQNEAQ (reference sequence). This CDR3 region has 16 residues. The CDR3 DNA follows: TGTGCCAGCAGCTACGACAGGGGTTCTGGGGCCAACGTCCTGACTTTC. Amino acid sequence: CASSYDRGSGANVLTF.

J is TRBJ2-1 and V is TRBV20-1, with D tentatively TRBD2 (5 bases). Germline CDR1 is DFQATT and CDR2 is SNEGSKA (reference sequence). Trimming left V 3 bases short and J 9 bases short, with 12 bases between. This CDR3 is 12 amino acids long. DNA for the CDR3: TGCAGTGCTAGTGGTCTAGCCGGTGAGCAGTTCTTC. It encodes CSASGLAGEQFF.

The J gene is TRBJ2-1, the V gene TRBV14; 15 bases are a match to TRBD2. CDR1 is SGHDN, CDR2 FVKESK, per germline. The CDR3 is made up of 16 amino acids. The trim removed 0 bases at V and 9 bases at J, leaving 3 bases unmatched. This CDR3 reads CASSQEGTSGRSEQFF. CDR3 in DNA: TGTGCCAGCAGCCAAGAAGGGACTAGCGGGAGGAGTGAGCAGTTCTTC.

The chain links TRBV20-1 to TRBJ2-1, with a tentative D call TRBD2 (6 bases). CDR3 length: 15 residues. V dropped 4 bases and J dropped 6 bases, with 19 bases sitting between them. Germline lookup yields CDR1 DFQATT and CDR2 SNEGSKA (reference sequence). CDR3 DNA: TGCAGTGCTATCCGCGGCGGGGCGATAATCAATGAGCAGTTCTTC. Its protein is CSAIRGGAIINEQFF.

This chain joins TRBV7-2 and TRBJ2-3; the D is unclear. The CDR3 is 15 amino acids. Trimming removed 2 bases at V and 5 bases at J, with 14 bases between. Germline assignment: CDR1 SGHTA and CDR2 FQGNSA. CDR3 sequence reads: CASSLSPRLGDTQYF. As DNA, the CDR3 is TGTGCCAGCAGCTTAAGCCCCAGGCTTGGAGATACGCAGTATTTT.

The J gene is TRBJ1-1, the V gene TRBV29-1, with a possible D match to TRBD1 (5 bases). The germline gives CDR1 SQVTM, CDR2 ANQGSEA. V was clipped by 4 bases and J by 0 bases, with 12 bases between them. This CDR3 comprises 14 residues. CDR3 protein: CSVVGPGMNTEAFF. CDR3 bases: TGCAGCGTTGTAGGGCCAGGGATGAACACTGAAGCTTTCTTT.

This chain links TRBV6-5 with TRBJ2-3, with 8 bases identical to TRBD1. The CDR3 loop spans 16 amino acids. From germline, CDR1 is MNHEY and CDR2 SVGAGI. V was clipped by 2 bases and J by 0 bases; unmatched bases: 4. CDR3 residues: CASSYRTGRSTDTQYF. The CDR3 region has the DNA TGTGCCAGCAGTTACAGGACAGGGAGGAGCACAGATACGCAGTATTTT.

The DNA for the CDR3 is TGTGCCAGCAGCCAAGATGTAGTCCGGGCTACTGAAGCTTTCTTT. Protein sequence: CASSQDVVRATEAFF. The chain links TRBV4-2 to TRBJ1-1; D gene uncertain. Germline loops: CDR1 LGHNA, CDR2 YNFKEQ. V lost 0 bases and J 5 bases, leaving 13 bases between the germline ends. The CDR3 spans 15 residues.

The table lists this clonotype with a count of one. The CDR3 spells CASSVGPGSEKLFF. DNA of the CDR3: TGTGCCAGCAGCGTAGGCCCAGGGAGTGAAAAACTGTTTTTT. The chain joins TRBV9 to TRBJ1-4; weak D call: TRBD1 (5 bases). The CDR3 consists of 14 residues. Trimming cost V 0 bases and J 7 bases, with 10 bases left between them. The germline gives CDR1 SGDLS, CDR2 YYNGEE.

The rearrangement uses TRBV6-5 and TRBJ2-5, with TRBD1 identical over 8 bases. Germline values: CDR1 MNHEY, CDR2 SVGAGI. Trimming took 5 bases from V and 0 from J; bases not matched to a gene: 2. The CDR3 contains 14 residues. Written as DNA, the CDR3 is TGTGCCAGCAGTGACAGGGGCAACCAAGAGACCCAGTACTTC. The encoded protein is CASSDRGNQETQYF.

The chain uses TRBV7-2 and TRBJ2-5, with D possibly matching TRBD2 (5 bases). CDR3 length: 17 amino acids. Germline loops: CDR1 SGHTA, CDR2 FQGNSA. V dropped 1 base and J dropped 4 bases, with 19 bases sitting between them. The CDR3 DNA reads as TGTGCCAGCAGCTTAGTCAGCGGAGGATTCCTTCCAGAGACCCAGTACTTC. The encoded protein is CASSLVSGGFLPETQYF. The whole variable domain, remainder taken from reference TRBV7-2 and TRBJ2-5, is GAGVSQSPSNKVTEKGKDVELRCDPISGHTALYWYRQSLGQGLEFLIYFQGNSAPDKSGLPSDRFSAERTGGSVSTLTIQRTQQEDSAVYLCASSLVSGGFLPETQYFGPGTRLLVL.

This clonotype has only a few counts. For the CDR3, the DNA is TGCAGCGTTATTCCAGGGAGGGATGAGCAGTTCTTC. This translates into CSVIPGRDEQFF. The chain couples TRBV29-1 to TRBJ2-1, with TRBD2 matching 7 bases. The CDR3 is 12 amino acids. In germline, CDR1 is SQVTM, CDR2 ANQGSEA. V lost 5 bases, J lost 8 bases, and 6 bases stayed unmatched.

This clonotype has more than one count but fewer than ten. The chain couples TRBV7-6 to TRBJ2-6, with D hard to call. Trimming removed 1 base at V and 4 bases at J, with 8 bases between. CDR1 and CDR2 (germline): SGHVS, FNYEAQ. CDR3 length: 15 amino acids. In DNA form, the CDR3 reads TGTGCCAGCAGCTTAGGGCCCGTCGGGGCCAACGTCCTGACTTTC. Protein sequence: CASSLGPVGANVLTF.

This clonotype has just a few counts. One junction end disagrees with the germline gene, perhaps due to a read error. This chain connects TRBV20-1 to TRBJ2-5, with D possibly matching TRBD1 (6 bases). Germline CDR1 and CDR2: DFQATT and SNEGSKA (reference sequence). The CDR3 loop spans 13 amino acids. The CDR3 reads CSAGEQGTETQYF. The CDR3 region has the DNA TGCAGTGCTGGAGAACAGGGAACGGAGACCCAGTACTTC.

This clonotype was picked up one time. The CDR3 sequence is CASSSGQGSLQYF. The CDR3 region has the DNA TGTGCCAGCAGTTCCGGACAGGGGAGCCTTCAGTACTTC. The chain couples TRBV28 to TRBJ2-4; 9 bases match TRBD1. CDR1 MDHEN and CDR2 SYDVKM come from the germline V gene. CDR3 length: 13 residues. V was pared by 4 bases and J by 11 bases, with 6 bases of the junction left unmatched.